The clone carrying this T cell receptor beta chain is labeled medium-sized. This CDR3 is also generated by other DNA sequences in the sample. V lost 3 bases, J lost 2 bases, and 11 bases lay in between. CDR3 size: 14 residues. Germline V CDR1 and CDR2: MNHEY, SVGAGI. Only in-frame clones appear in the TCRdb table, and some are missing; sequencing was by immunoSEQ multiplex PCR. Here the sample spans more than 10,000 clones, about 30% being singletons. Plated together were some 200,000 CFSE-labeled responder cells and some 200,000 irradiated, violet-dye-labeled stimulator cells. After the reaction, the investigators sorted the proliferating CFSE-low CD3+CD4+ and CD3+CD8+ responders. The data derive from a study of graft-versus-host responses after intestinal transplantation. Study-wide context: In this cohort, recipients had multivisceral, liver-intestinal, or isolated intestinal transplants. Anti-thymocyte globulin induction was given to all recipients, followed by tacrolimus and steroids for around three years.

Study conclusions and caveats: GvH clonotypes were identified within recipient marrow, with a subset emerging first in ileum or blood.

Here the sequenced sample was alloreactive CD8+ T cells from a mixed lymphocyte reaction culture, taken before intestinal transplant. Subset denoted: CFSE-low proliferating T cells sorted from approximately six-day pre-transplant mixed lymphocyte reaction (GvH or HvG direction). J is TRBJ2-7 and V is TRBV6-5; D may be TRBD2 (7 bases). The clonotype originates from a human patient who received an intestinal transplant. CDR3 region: CASSYGGGPYEQYF. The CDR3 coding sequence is TGTGCCAGCAGTTATGGCGGGGGCCCCTACGAGCAGTACTTC.